This T cell receptor (beta chain) was documented in a study of post-analysis software for immune sequencing data. Background on the study: There were relapsing-remitting, secondary progressive and progressive-relapsing multiple sclerosis among the disease courses included. Whole-study results and caveats: Controls had lower frequencies than patients of five or six TRBV segments, which included TRBV5-6, TRBV5-1 and TRBV20-1. Samples prepared in the same batch strongly co-clustered by F measure.

Unique-molecular-identifier-tagged TCR beta cDNA libraries were used. The source material, about 0.9 to 11 million T cells, gave rise to roughly 500,000 cDNA molecules. MiXCR, run by TCRdb on the PCR reads, gives a single entry per CDR3 protein. The sample holds about 570,000 distinct CDR3 sequences; around 34% are singletons and the top ten take about 6%. This clonotype was seen only a few times. Its antigen is not identified. V dropped 6 bases and J dropped 0 bases, with 8 bases sitting between them. There are 13 residues in the CDR3. The germline CDR1 and CDR2 sequences are DFQATT and SNEGSKA (reference sequence).

V gene TRBV20-1 combines with J gene TRBJ1-4; D not certain. Material: blood. The receptor's source is a girl aged 2-17 years with multiple sclerosis. DNA for the CDR3: TGCAGTGCAAGCTCTGCAACTAATGAAAAACTGTTTTTT. Its translation: CSASSATNEKLFF.